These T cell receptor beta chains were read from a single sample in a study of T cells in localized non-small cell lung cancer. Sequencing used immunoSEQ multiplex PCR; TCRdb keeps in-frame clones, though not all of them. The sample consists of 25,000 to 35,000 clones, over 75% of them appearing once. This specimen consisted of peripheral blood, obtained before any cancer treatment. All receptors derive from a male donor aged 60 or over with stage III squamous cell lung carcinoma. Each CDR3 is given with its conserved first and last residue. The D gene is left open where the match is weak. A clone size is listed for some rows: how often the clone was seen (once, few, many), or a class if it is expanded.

TGCAGCGTTGAAGCCGTTCGACTAGCGGGGACAGAGACCCAGTACTTC CSVEAVRLAGTETQYF TRBD2 TRBV29-1 - TRBJ2-5
TGTGCCAGCAGCGTAGGGAACAAGAATAATTCACCCCTCCACTTT CASSVGNKNNSPLHF - TRBV9 - TRBJ1-6
TGTGCCAGCTCACCAGGACTAGAACAGACCCAGTACTTC CASSPGLEQTQYF TRBD2 TRBV18 - TRBJ2-5
TGTGCCAGCAGCTTACAGCTCGCAAATTCACCCCTCCACTTT CASSLQLANSPLHF - TRBV11-2 once TRBJ1-6
TGCGCCAGCAGCTTGCTGTGGGACAGGGGAGTCTCTGGGGCCAACGTCCTGACTTTC CASSLLWDRGVSGANVLTF TRBD1 TRBV5-1 - TRBJ2-6
TGTGCCATCAGTGAGGAAACAGGGGGTAATGAAAAACTGTTTTTT CAISEETGGNEKLFF TRBD1 TRBV10-3 - TRBJ1-4
TGTGCCAGCAGCTTAATGGTGCTAATGAACACTGAAGCTTTCTTT CASSLMVLMNTEAFF - TRBV7-2 - TRBJ1-1
TGCGCCAGCAGCCTGACAGGGAAGGACACTGAAGCTTTCTTT CASSLTGKDTEAFF TRBD1 TRBV5-1 few TRBJ1-1
TGTGCCAGCAGCTTGAGGCGAACAGCGTACCAAGAGACCCAGTACTTC CASSLRRTAYQETQYF - TRBV5-6 few TRBJ2-5
TGTGCCAGCAGCTTTAATCCAGGGGGACGAGGCACAGATACGCAGTATTTT CASSFNPGGRGTDTQYF TRBD1 TRBV7-2 - TRBJ2-3
TGCGCCAGCAGTCAACCCAGGGGTTGCTGCACAGATACGCAGTATTTT CASSQPRGCCTDTQYF - TRBV23-1 - TRBJ2-3
TGCGCCAGCAGCGGAGGCCGGGACAGGGGTGGTGAAAAACTGTTTTTT CASSGGRDRGGEKLFF TRBD1 TRBV5-1 - TRBJ1-4
TGTGCCAGCAGCCGGGGACTAGTAACAGATACGCAGTATTTT CASSRGLVTDTQYF TRBD2 TRBV11-3 - TRBJ2-3
TGTGCCAGCAGAACCGCGGGCGCAGAGACCCAGTACTTC CASRTAGAETQYF - TRBV7-9 - TRBJ2-5
TGTGCCAGCAGCCTAAACCCGGGGTACGGCGAGCAGTACTTC CASSLNPGYGEQYF - TRBV11-1 - TRBJ2-7
TGTGCCAGCAGCTTTCGAGAGACCCAGTACTTC CASSFRETQYF - TRBV7-2 - TRBJ2-5
TGTGCCAGCTCACCACCGTTGCGGGATGAGCAGTTCTTC CASSPPLRDEQFF - TRBV18 - TRBJ2-1
TGCGCCAGCAGCTCGCCCACTGAAGCTTTCTTT CASSSPTEAFF - TRBV5-1 - TRBJ1-1
TGTGCCAGCAGCTGGGACGGTAACAATCAGCCCCAGCATTTT CASSWDGNNQPQHF - TRBV6-6 - TRBJ1-5
TGTGCCAGCAGCTTGGTCGGAGATACGCAGTATTTT CASSLVGDTQYF - TRBV5-8 - TRBJ2-3
TGTGCCAGCACCCGCCGACAGGGGGAAAAACTGTTTTTT CASTRRQGEKLFF TRBD1 TRBV2 - TRBJ1-4
TGTGCCAGCAGCCCCCACTCGCCAGGTGGGACAGATACGCAGTATTTT CASSPHSPGGTDTQYF - TRBV7-2 few TRBJ2-3
TGTGCCAGCAGTAGGGGTGCAAATGAGCAGTTCTTC CASSRGANEQFF - TRBV2 - TRBJ2-1
TGTGCCAGCAGCCAAGCGACAGGGGCCAACACTGAAGCTTTCTTT CASSQATGANTEAFF TRBD1 TRBV4-2 - TRBJ1-1
TGTGCCAGCAGTCCGGGGGTGGGCGAGGGGTTTTCACCCCTCCACTTT CASSPGVGEGFSPLHF - TRBV7-2 - TRBJ1-6
TGCGCCAGCCGCCTCCTCACAGGGGGCACGAACACTGAAGCTTTCTTT CASRLLTGGTNTEAFF TRBD1 TRBV4-3 once TRBJ1-1
TGTGCCAGCAGTCCAAGACTAGCGGGAGAGCGTTACGAGCAGTACTTC CASSPRLAGERYEQYF TRBD2 TRBV27 few TRBJ2-7
TGTGCCAGCAGGAAGCAGGGAGCCACTGAAGCTTTCTTT CASRKQGATEAFF - TRBV6-6 - TRBJ1-1
TGTGCCAGCAGTGAAATGGAGGGCGGCACCATATATTTT CASSEMEGGTIYF - TRBV6-1 - TRBJ1-3
TGTGCCAGCAGCCAGCTTGTAGGCGAGCAGTACTTC CASSQLVGEQYF - TRBV14 - TRBJ2-7
TGTGCCAGCAGTTTATCCAGGGAGGAGCAGTTCTTC CASSLSREEQFF - TRBV27 few TRBJ2-1
TGTGCCAGTAGTGTAGACAGGGAGGACCGAGCTTTCTTT CASSVDREDRAFF TRBD1 TRBV19 few TRBJ1-1